This T cell receptor (beta chain) was captured by sequencing in a study of blood T cell repertoires in COVID-19. About the study: Sites across the United States, Italy and Spain contributed samples from acute and convalescent COVID-19. T cells, B-cell-depleted T cells, or PBMCs supplied cDNA or gDNA.

Patients from Seattle were sampled longitudinally, starting during active infection. The length of the CDR3 is 15 residues. The J segment lost 4 bases and the V segment lost 6 bases, leaving 8 bases of the junction unmatched. Germline CDR1 MNHEY, CDR2 SVGAGI. Original analysis: Quantification of nucleated cells was approximated via reference gene primer amplification. Here immunoSEQ multiplex PCR was the method, and the copy in TCRdb shows in-frame clones only, minus some. Clone size and the V and J calls come from that table; the DNA yielded D and trimming. The sample shows 150,000 to 250,000 clones, about 95% of them seen only once.

The V call is TRBV6-5, the J call TRBJ1-5; 8 positions agree with TRBD1. This clonotype was sampled from a young man with COVID-19, enrolled during active disease. Sequences were obtained from peripheral blood. The CDR3 sequence: CASSSGQVMNQPQHF. The CDR3 bases are TGTGCCAGCAGCTCGGGACAGGTAATGAATCAGCCCCAGCATTTT.